Each of the 2 T cell receptor beta chains below was sequenced from the same sample in a study of post-analysis software for immune sequencing data. Notes on the study in general: About five TRBV segments were more frequent in patients than controls; TRBV5-6, TRBV5-1 and TRBV20-1 belonged to this group.

Their antigen targets remain unknown. The TCR beta cDNA libraries carried unique molecular identifiers. Each CDR3 protein gets one entry after TCRdb re-called the PCR reads with MiXCR. Of about 680,000 distinct CDR3 sequences listed, around 60% are singletons. The material sequenced was blood. The receptor set was obtained from a girl aged 2 to 9 with multiple sclerosis.

This clonotype was found a few times. V gene TRBV3-1 combines with J gene TRBJ2-1; TRBD2 aligns across 10 bases. Germline trimming cut 3 bases from V and 6 bases from J; bases unmatched to any gene: 5. Germline V lookup: CDR1 LGHDT, CDR2 YNNKEL (reference sequence). The length of the CDR3 is 15 residues. The CDR3 protein is CASSHLAGVGNEQFF. The CDR3 coding sequence is TGTGCCAGCAGCCACCTAGCGGGAGTGGGCAATGAGCAGTTCTTC.

V and J are TRBV20-1 and TRBJ2-5, with 10 bases lining up with TRBD2. J was trimmed by 4 bases and V by 1 base; bases with no gene match: 6. This CDR3 is built from 15 residues. Germline loops: CDR1 DFQATT, CDR2 SNEGSKA (reference sequence). The CDR3 bases are TGCAGTGCTAGAGTAGCGGGGGGCCTCCGAGAGACCCAGTACTTC. Protein: CSARVAGGLRETQYF.